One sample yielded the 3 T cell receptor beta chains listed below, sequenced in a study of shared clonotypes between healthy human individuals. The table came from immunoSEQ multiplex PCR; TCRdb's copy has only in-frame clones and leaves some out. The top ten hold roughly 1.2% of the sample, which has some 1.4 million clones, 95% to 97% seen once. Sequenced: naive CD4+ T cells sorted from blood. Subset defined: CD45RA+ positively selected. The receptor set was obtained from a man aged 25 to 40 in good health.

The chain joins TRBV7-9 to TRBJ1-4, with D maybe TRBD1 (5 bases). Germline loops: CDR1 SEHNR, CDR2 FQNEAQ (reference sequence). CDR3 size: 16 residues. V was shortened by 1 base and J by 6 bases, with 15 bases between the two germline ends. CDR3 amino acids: CASSLGQGSDYEKLFF. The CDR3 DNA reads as TGTGCCAGCAGCTTAGGGCAGGGTTCGGATTATGAAAAACTGTTTTTT.

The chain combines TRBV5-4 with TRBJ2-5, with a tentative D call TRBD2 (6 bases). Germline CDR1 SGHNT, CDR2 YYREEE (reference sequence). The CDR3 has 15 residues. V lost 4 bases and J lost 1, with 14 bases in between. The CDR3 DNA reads TGTGCCAGCAGCACGGGACTCCGTATCCAAGAGACCCAGTACTTC. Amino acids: CASSTGLRIQETQYF. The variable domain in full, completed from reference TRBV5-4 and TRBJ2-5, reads ETGVTQSPTHLIKTRGQQVTLRCSSQSGHNTVSWYQQALGQGPQFIFQYYREEENGRGNFPPRFSGLQFPNYSSELNVNALELDDSALYLCASSTGLRIQETQYFGPGTRLLVL.

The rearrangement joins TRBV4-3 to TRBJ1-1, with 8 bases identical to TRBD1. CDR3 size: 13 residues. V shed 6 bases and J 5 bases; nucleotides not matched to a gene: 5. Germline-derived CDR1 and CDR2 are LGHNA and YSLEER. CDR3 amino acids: CASSFTGGTEAFF. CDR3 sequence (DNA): TGCGCCAGCAGTTTCACAGGGGGGACTGAAGCTTTCTTT.